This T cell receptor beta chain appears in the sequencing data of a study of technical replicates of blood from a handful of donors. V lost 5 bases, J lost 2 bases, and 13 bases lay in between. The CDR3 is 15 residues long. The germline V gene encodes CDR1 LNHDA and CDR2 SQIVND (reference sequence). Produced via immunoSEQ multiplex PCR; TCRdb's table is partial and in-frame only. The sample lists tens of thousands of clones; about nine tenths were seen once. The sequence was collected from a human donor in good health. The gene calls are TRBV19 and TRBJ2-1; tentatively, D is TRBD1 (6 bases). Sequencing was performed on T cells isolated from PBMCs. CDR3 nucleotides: TGTGCCAGTAGTCTTCTAGACAGGACCTACAATGAGCAGTTCTTC. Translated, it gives CASSLLDRTYNEQFF.